This T cell receptor beta chain was profiled in a study of blood T cell repertoires in COVID-19. Study information: Nucleic acid was either cDNA or gDNA, and it came from T cells, B-cell-depleted T cells, or PBMCs.

Data came from immunoSEQ multiplex PCR; TCRdb stores just in-frame clones and leaves some out. The data show around 110,000 clones, 84% seen once. Germline loops: CDR1 SNHLY, CDR2 FYNNEI. V lost 7 bases, J lost 1 base, and 4 bases stayed unmatched. The CDR3 contains 14 residues. Material for sequencing was peripheral blood. J is TRBJ2-3 and V is TRBV2; 8 bases agree with TRBD1. The clonotype was recovered from a human donor in a cohort sampled during active COVID-19. The chain's CDR3 is CASKDRVGTDTQYF. The CDR3 DNA sequence: TGTGCCAGCAAGGACAGGGTGGGCACAGATACGCAGTATTTT.